The 13 T cell receptor beta chains below come from one sample, sequenced in a study of CD8+CD57+ T cells in acquired aplastic anemia (dated by TCRdb to 2016 to 2019). Instrument used: Illumina HiSeq 2000. Profiling of TCR beta VDJ combinations and CDR3 sequences used genomic DNA as the template. Through fastp at Q25 and MiXCR, TCRdb rebuilt clones from the public reads, retaining in-frame beta chains. Rows are unified per CDR3 protein, each entry keeping the most common DNA and genes. The sample has some 280,000 distinct CDR3 sequences on record, roughly three fifths of them singletons. The ten largest make up around 8% of the sample. Sequencing used sorted CD4+, CD8+, or CD8+CD57+ T cells (not recorded which) from PBMCs. Every receptor here comes from a human donor with severe aplastic anemia or a healthy control (not recorded which).

The chain recombines TRBV19 with TRBJ2-2, with unresolved D. Looked up from germline, CDR1 is LNHDA and CDR2 is SQIVND (reference sequence). The CDR3 spans 14 residues. The germline V and J ends were trimmed by 6 bases and 4 bases, with 12 bases remaining between them. DNA of the CDR3: TGTGCCAGTAGATCGGTGGGCGTCACCGGGGAGCTGTTTTTT. Protein product: CASRSVGVTGELFF.

This clonotype was counted only a few times. This chain joins TRBV7-8 and TRBJ2-5; D may match TRBD1 or TRBD2 (5 bases each). V lost 10 bases and J 5 bases, leaving 14 bases between the germline ends. The germline V gene encodes CDR1 SGHVS and CDR2 FQNEAQ. The CDR3 is 12 residues long. CDR3 in amino acids: CATRRTSETQYF. The CDR3 DNA is TGTGCCACGAGGAGGACATCCGAGACCCAGTACTTC.

The V and J genes are TRBV7-9 and TRBJ2-7; 8 positions match TRBD2. Trimming cost V 3 bases and J 2 bases; bases outside gene matches: 3. This CDR3 spans 14 amino acids. Germline V gene lookup returns CDR1 SEHNR and CDR2 FQNEAQ (reference sequence). The CDR3 region is CASSFGGGAYEQYF. The CDR3, as DNA: TGTGCCAGCAGCTTCGGGGGGGGTGCCTACGAGCAGTACTTC.

This clonotype occurred once. The chain uses TRBV20-1 and TRBJ2-7; 10 bases line up with TRBD1. With 0 bases clipped from V and 6 bases from J, the junction kept 8 bases outside the gene matches. Germline V gene sequence: CDR1 DFQATT, CDR2 SNEGSKA (reference sequence). The CDR3 runs to 15 residues. The CDR3 protein is CSARDTLGDRGEQYF. The CDR3 DNA reads TGCAGTGCTAGAGATACCCTGGGGGACAGGGGCGAGCAGTACTTC.

The chain links TRBV10-3 to TRBJ2-1, with 9 nucleotides matching TRBD2. The ends lost 4 bases at V and 6 bases at J; junction bases unmatched: 4. This CDR3 spans 14 amino acids. Looked up from germline, CDR1 is ENHRY and CDR2 is SYGVKD. CDR3 in DNA: TGTGCCATCAGTGTGGCGGGGGGGGGCAATGAGCAGTTCTTC. This codes for CAISVAGGGNEQFF.

The chain joins TRBV20-1 to TRBJ1-6; D gene ambiguous. CDR1 and CDR2 (germline): DFQATT, SNEGSKA (reference sequence). The CDR3 contains 17 residues. V was cut by 0 bases and J by 0 bases, with 12 bases left in between. For the CDR3, the DNA is TGCAGTGCTAGAGATCTTCGACGGAGCTCCTATAATTCACCCCTCCACTTT. Translating it yields CSARDLRRSSYNSPLHF.

This clonotype was seen a handful of times. This rearrangement joins TRBV2 to TRBJ2-5; D ambiguous. CDR1 is SNHLY and CDR2 is FYNNEI in the germline V gene. Trimming pared 7 bases from V and 2 bases from J, leaving 8 bases between. The CDR3 sequence is 12 residues long. The CDR3 DNA sequence: TGTGCCAGCATAGGACCACAAGAGACCCAGTACTTC. Protein sequence: CASIGPQETQYF.

This clonotype was counted many times. The chain combines TRBV14 with TRBJ1-1; 7 bases are a match to TRBD1. CDR1 and CDR2 from the germline V gene are SGHDN and FVKESK. The CDR3 runs 15 residues. V lost 4 bases, J lost 4 bases, and 9 bases stayed unmatched. CDR3 sequence reads: CASSPRQGSATEAFF. The CDR3 DNA reads TGTGCCAGCAGCCCTAGACAGGGATCAGCCACTGAAGCTTTCTTT. Looking up the rest from reference TRBV14 and TRBJ1-1 gives the full variable domain: EAGVTQFPSHSVIEKGQTVTLRCDPISGHDNLYWYRRVMGKEIKFLLHFVKESKQDESGMPNNRFLAERTGGTYSTLKVQPAELEDSGVYFCASSPRQGSATEAFFGQGTRLTVV.

The V call is TRBV20-1, the J call TRBJ1-1; no reliable D call. Germline CDR1 and CDR2: DFQATT and SNEGSKA (reference sequence). Between the trimmed V and J ends, which lost 5 bases and 5 bases, there was a span of 15 bases. This CDR3 has 13 residues. CDR3 residues: CSAGGQVRTEAFF. The CDR3 bases are TGCAGTGCTGGTGGCCAGGTCCGAACTGAAGCTTTCTTT.

This clonotype was seen at least ten times. CDR3 sequence (DNA): TGTGCCAGCAGTGAAGGGGGGGGGCGAGGGGCCCAGCATTTT. Its translation is CASSEGGGRGAQHF. The chain couples TRBV6-1 to TRBJ1-5; maybe TRBD1 (6 bases). There are 14 residues in the CDR3. V lost 1 base, J lost 11 bases, and 15 bases lay in between. Germline V gives CDR1 MNHNS, CDR2 SASEGT.

The V call is TRBV7-2, the J call TRBJ2-7; 13 bases line up with TRBD2. CDR1 is SGHTA, CDR2 FQGNSA, per germline. CDR3 size: 18 residues. Trimming took 1 base from V and 2 from J; bases not matched to a gene: 8. The CDR3 nucleotides read TGTGCCAGCAGCTTAGGTCGTCGACTAGCGGGGGGAGCCTACGAGCAGTACTTC. Amino acids: CASSLGRRLAGGAYEQYF. The whole variable domain, remainder taken from reference TRBV7-2 and TRBJ2-7, is GAGVSQSPSNKVTEKGKDVELRCDPISGHTALYWYRQSLGQGLEFLIYFQGNSAPDKSGLPSDRFSAERTGGSVSTLTIQRTQQEDSAVYLCASSLGRRLAGGAYEQYFGPGTRLTVT.

This chain joins TRBV25-1 and TRBJ1-5, with D perhaps TRBD1 (6 bases). The CDR3 covers 16 residues. The V and J ends lost 6 bases and 4 bases respectively, with 19 bases between them. Germline V gene data show CDR1 as MGHDK and CDR2 as SYGVNS. The CDR3, as DNA: TGTGCCAGCAGCCACCGGGACAAACGGGGAAATCAGCCCCAGCATTTT. Residues: CASSHRDKRGNQPQHF.

In this sample, this clonotype turned up many times. This chain uses TRBV30 with TRBJ2-2, with 8 nucleotides matching TRBD1. The junction had 4 bases not matched to a gene; V was cut back by 3 bases and J by 7 bases. This CDR3 region has 13 residues. The germline gives CDR1 GTSNPN, CDR2 SVGIG (reference sequence). CDR3 region: CAWRAGGLGELFF. In DNA, the CDR3 is TGTGCCTGGAGAGCAGGGGGCCTCGGGGAGCTGTTTTTT.